This T cell receptor beta chain appears in the sequencing data of a study of blood T cell repertoires in COVID-19. In the study overall: Researchers got acute and convalescent COVID-19 samples from the United States, Italy and Spain. T cells, B-cell-depleted T cells, or PBMCs provided the cDNA or gDNA that served as material.

The protocol was immunoSEQ multiplex PCR, while the TCRdb copy is restricted to in-frame clones and leaves out a portion. The top ten clones hold roughly 15% of a sample with more than 60,000 clones, roughly 87% of them seen once. This CDR3 comprises 13 residues. The germline V and J ends were trimmed by 6 bases and 4 bases, with 12 bases remaining between them. The specimen sequenced was peripheral blood. V gene TRBV12-3 or TRBV12-4 combines with J gene TRBJ1-1, with TRBD1 as a possible D gene (6 bases). The TCR originated in a woman aged 80 or over with acute or convalescent COVID-19. CDR3 bases: TGTGCCAGCAGCCTTCAGGGGTTCACTGAAGCTTTCTTT. Translation gives CASSLQGFTEAFF.